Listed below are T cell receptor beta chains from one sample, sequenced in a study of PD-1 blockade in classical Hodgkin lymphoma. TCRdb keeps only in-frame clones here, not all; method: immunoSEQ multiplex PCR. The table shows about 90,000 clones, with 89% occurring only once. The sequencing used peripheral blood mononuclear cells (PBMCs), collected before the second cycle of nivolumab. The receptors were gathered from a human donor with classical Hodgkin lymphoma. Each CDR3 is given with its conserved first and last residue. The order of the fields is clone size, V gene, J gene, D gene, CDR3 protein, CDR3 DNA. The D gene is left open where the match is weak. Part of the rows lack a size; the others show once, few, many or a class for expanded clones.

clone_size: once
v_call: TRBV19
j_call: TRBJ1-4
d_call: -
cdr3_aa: CASSIGEEKLFF
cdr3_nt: TGTGCCAGTAGTATCGGAGAGGAAAAACTGTTTTTT

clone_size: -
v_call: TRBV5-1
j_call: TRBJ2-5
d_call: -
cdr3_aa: CASRTAAKETQYF
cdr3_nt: TGCGCCAGCCGAACTGCCGCCAAAGAGACCCAGTACTTC

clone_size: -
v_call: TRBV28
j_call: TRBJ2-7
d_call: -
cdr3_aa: CASSFRGQKSYEQYF
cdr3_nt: TGTGCCAGCAGTTTTAGAGGACAGAAGAGCTACGAGCAGTACTTC

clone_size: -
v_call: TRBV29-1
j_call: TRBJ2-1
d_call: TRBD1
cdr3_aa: CSDRDRAARKPHNEQFF
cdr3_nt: TGCAGCGACCGGGACAGAGCAGCTAGAAAACCCCACAATGAGCAGTTCTTC

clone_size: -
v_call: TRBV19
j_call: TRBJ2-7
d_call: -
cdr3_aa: CASSPYPGLYLGEQYF
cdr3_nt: TGTGCCAGTAGTCCATATCCAGGGTTATACCTAGGCGAGCAGTACTTC

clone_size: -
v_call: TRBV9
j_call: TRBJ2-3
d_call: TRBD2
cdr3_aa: CASSVRLAGGPDTDTQYF
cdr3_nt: TGTGCCAGCAGCGTAAGGCTAGCGGGAGGGCCTGATACAGATACGCAGTATTTT

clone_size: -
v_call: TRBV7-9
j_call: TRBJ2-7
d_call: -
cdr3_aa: CASSFDSTYEQYF
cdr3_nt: TGTGCCAGCAGCTTTGACAGCACCTACGAGCAGTACTTC

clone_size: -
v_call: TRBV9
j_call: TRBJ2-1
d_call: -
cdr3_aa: CASSAGTDASGSHNEQFF
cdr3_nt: TGTGCCAGCAGCGCAGGGACAGATGCCAGCGGGAGCCACAATGAGCAGTTCTTC

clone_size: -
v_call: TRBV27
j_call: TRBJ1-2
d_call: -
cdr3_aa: CATRAQLINNYGYTF
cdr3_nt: TGTGCCACCCGTGCCCAGCTCATAAACAACTATGGCTACACCTTC

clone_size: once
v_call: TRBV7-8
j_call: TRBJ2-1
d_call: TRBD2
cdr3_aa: CASSLAGTSGGGEQFF
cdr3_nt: TGTGCCAGCAGCTTGGCCGGGACTAGCGGGGGGGGTGAGCAGTTCTTC

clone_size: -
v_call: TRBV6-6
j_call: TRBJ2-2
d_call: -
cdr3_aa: CASRQTRGSNTGELFF
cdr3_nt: TGTGCCAGCAGACAGACCAGGGGCTCGAACACCGGGGAGCTGTTTTTT

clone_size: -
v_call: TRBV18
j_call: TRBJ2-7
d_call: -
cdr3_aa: CASSPGHGEISYEQYF
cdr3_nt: TGTGCCAGCTCACCAGGGCATGGGGAGATCTCCTACGAGCAGTACTTC

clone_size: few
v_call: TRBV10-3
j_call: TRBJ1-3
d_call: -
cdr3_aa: CASWTPVDGNTIYF
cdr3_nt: TGTGCCAGCTGGACACCTGTGGATGGAAACACCATATATTTT

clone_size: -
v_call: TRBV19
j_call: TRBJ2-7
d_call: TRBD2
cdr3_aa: CASSIYPSGRLGDEQYF
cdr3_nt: TGTGCCAGTAGTATATACCCTAGCGGGAGGCTTGGGGACGAGCAGTACTTC

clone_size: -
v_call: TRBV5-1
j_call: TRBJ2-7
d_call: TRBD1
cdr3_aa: CASSPRDRASYEQYF
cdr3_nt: TGCGCCAGCAGCCCCCGGGACAGGGCTTCCTACGAGCAGTACTTC

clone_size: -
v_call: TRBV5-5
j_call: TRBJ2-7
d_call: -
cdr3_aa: CASSLTGGVTYEQYF
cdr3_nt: TGTGCCAGCAGCTTAACGGGCGGGGTTACCTACGAGCAGTACTTC

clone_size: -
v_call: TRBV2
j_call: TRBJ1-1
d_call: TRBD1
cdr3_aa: CASSDQYRGRNTEAFF
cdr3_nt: TGTGCCAGCTCGGACCAATACAGGGGACGGAACACTGAAGCTTTCTTT

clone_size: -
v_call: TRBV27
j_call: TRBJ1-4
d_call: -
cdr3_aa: CASSTGPSNEKLFF
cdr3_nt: TGTGCCAGCAGTACCGGGCCATCTAATGAAAAACTGTTTTTT

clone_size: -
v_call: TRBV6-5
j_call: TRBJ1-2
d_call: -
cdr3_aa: CASSPTGLSGYTF
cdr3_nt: TGTGCCAGCAGCCCCACCGGGCTTAGTGGCTACACCTTC

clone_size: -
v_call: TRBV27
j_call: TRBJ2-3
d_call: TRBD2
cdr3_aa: CASSYGLAVTDTQYF
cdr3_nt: TGTGCCAGCAGTTACGGACTAGCGGTCACAGATACGCAGTATTTT

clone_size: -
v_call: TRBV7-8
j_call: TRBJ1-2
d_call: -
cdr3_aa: CASSLVGFDANGYTF
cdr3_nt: TGTGCCAGCAGCTTAGTAGGCTTCGATGCCAATGGCTACACCTTC

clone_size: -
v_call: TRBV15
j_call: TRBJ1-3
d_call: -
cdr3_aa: CATSRGGVGNTIYF
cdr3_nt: TGTGCCACCAGCAGAGGAGGTGTAGGAAACACCATATATTTT

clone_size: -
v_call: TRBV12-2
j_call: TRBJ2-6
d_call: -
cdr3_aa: CASRLPGQSSGANVLTF
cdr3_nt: TGTGCAAGTCGCTTGCCGGGACAGAGCTCTGGGGCCAACGTCCTGACTTTC

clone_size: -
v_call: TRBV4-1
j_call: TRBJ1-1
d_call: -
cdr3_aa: CASSQVKGGRDTEAFF
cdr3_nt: TGCGCCAGCAGCCAAGTGAAGGGAGGGAGAGACACTGAAGCTTTCTTT

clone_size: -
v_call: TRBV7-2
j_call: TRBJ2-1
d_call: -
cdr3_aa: CASSSGGGGHNEQFF
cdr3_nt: TGTGCCAGCAGCTCAGGGGGAGGAGGGCACAATGAGCAGTTCTTC

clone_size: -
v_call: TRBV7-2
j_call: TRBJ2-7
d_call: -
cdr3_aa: CASSSDSNYEQYF
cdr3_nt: TGTGCCAGCAGCTCAGACTCGAACTACGAGCAGTACTTC

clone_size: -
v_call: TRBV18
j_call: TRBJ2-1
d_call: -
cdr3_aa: CASLGRDGNNEQFF
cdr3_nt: TGTGCCAGCTTAGGTAGGGACGGGAACAATGAGCAGTTCTTC

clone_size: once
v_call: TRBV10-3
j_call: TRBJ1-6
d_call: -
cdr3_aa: CAISESTGEVPLHF
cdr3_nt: TGTGCCATCAGTGAGTCGACCGGTGAGGTACCCCTCCACTTT

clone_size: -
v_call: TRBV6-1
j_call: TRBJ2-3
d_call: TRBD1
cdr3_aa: CASSATGGTFTDTQYF
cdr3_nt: TGTGCCAGCAGTGCGACAGGGGGCACGTTCACAGATACGCAGTATTTT

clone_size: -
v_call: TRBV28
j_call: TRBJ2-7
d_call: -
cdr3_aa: CASSLGPEQYF
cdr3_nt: TGTGCCAGCAGTTTAGGTCCCGAGCAGTACTTC

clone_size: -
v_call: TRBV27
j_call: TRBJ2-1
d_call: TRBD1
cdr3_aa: CASSPYRGLSYNEQFF
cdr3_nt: TGTGCCAGCAGTCCCTACAGGGGGCTATCTTACAATGAGCAGTTCTTC

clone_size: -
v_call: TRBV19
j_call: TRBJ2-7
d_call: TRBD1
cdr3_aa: CASSPGTGASYEQYF
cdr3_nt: TGTGCCAGTAGCCCCGGGACAGGGGCGTCCTACGAGCAGTACTTC

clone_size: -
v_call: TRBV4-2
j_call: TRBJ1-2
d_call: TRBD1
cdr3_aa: CASSQEGGGQFNYGYTF
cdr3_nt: TGTGCCAGCAGCCAAGAAGGCGGGGGACAGTTCAACTATGGCTACACCTTC